This TCR beta chain was retrieved from a study of regulatory T cells in long-lasting Graves disease. This clonotype was counted only a few times. Its antigen is not known. In building TCR beta libraries, iRepertoire HTBI primers were used together with Arm-PCR of CDR3 regions. TCRdb redid the calling of the multiplex PCR reads with MiXCR, one entry per CDR3 protein. The repertoire holds a few hundred thousand distinct CDR3 sequences, with 23% as singletons. Findings and limits, study-wide: Persistent disease favored TRBV28, TRBJ1-2 and TRBJ2-5.

Looked up from germline, CDR1 is KGHDR and CDR2 is SFDVKD. CDR3 length equals 11 residues. The V gene lost 5 bases and the J gene lost 5 bases, with 5 bases spanning the gap. Time point specified: persistent/refractory GD, antithyroid drugs over 5 years with positive TRAb. Preparation of the TCR library used RNA extracted from PBMCs. The receptor was isolated from a female donor with Graves disease. The chain employs TRBV24-1 and TRBJ1-1; no clear D gene. The sequencing used peripheral blood mononuclear cells (PBMCs), collected when the disease was refractory, from a patient treated with antithyroid drugs. CDR3 protein: CATSVGTEAFF. CDR3 coding DNA: TGTGCCACCAGTGTGGGTACTGAAGCTTTCTTT.